This passage covers 27 T cell receptor beta chains from one sample sequenced in a study of shared clonotypes between healthy human individuals. Generated by immunoSEQ multiplex PCR, the TCRdb table keeps only in-frame clones and is missing some. This sample has under 600,000 clones, with over 60% found just once. The sequenced sample consisted of PBMCs. These receptors were taken from a woman aged 35 to 49 in good health. Some clones in this sample may be carry-over from other donors' samples.

The J gene is TRBJ1-3, the V gene TRBV4-2, with D unclear. This CDR3 has 16 amino acids. CDR1 and CDR2 (germline): LGHNA, YNFKEQ. Trimming took off 1 base at V and 0 bases at J, with 10 bases between the two ends. CDR3 amino acids: CASSQVGSPSGNTIYF. The CDR3, as DNA: TGTGCCAGCAGCCAAGTCGGGTCCCCCTCTGGAAACACCATATATTTT.

The V gene is TRBV4-2, the J gene TRBJ1-4, with D hard to call. The CDR3 consists of 14 residues. Trimming took off 4 bases at V and 7 bases at J, with 13 bases between the two ends. Germline V gene data show CDR1 as LGHNA and CDR2 as YNFKEQ. The CDR3 loop is CASSPDGYAEKLFF. DNA for the CDR3: TGTGCCAGCAGCCCCGATGGATACGCTGAAAAACTGTTTTTT.

This chain connects TRBV19 to TRBJ2-1; 13 bases line up with TRBD2. The CDR3 length is 15 residues. Germline values: CDR1 LNHDA, CDR2 SQIVND (reference sequence). The J segment lost 6 bases and the V segment lost 5 bases, leaving 4 bases of the junction unmatched. The CDR3 region is CASSPGTSGTNEQFF. The CDR3 coding sequence is TGTGCCAGTAGTCCCGGGACTAGCGGGACCAATGAGCAGTTCTTC.

This chain joins TRBV5-4 and TRBJ2-1; 10 bases fit TRBD1. Germline CDR1 and CDR2: SGHNT and YYREEE (reference sequence). This CDR3 contains 16 residues. The V segment lost 4 bases and the J segment 7 bases; nucleotides outside the gene matches: 11. The CDR3 is CASSTTGQGLTNEQFF. Here the CDR3 DNA reads TGTGCCAGCAGCACGACGGGACAGGGGCTTACAAATGAGCAGTTCTTC.

V and J are TRBV25-1 and TRBJ2-1, with 8 bases lining up with TRBD1. Germline values: CDR1 MGHDK, CDR2 SYGVNS. The CDR3 consists of 17 residues. With 7 bases clipped from V and 5 bases from J, the junction kept 16 bases outside the gene matches. The CDR3 region is CASTPFPGDRPHNEQFF. The CDR3 DNA follows: TGTGCCAGCACCCCCTTCCCCGGGGACAGGCCACACAATGAGCAGTTCTTC.

The rearrangement links TRBV2 to TRBJ1-1, with a possible D match to TRBD1 (5 bases). Trimming took 5 bases from V and 0 from J, leaving 13 bases between them. Germline V lookup: CDR1 SNHLY, CDR2 FYNNEI. The CDR3 contains 15 residues. The CDR3 bases are TGTGCCAGCAGTAGGGGCTTAGGTTTGAACACTGAAGCTTTCTTT. Its protein product is CASSRGLGLNTEAFF.

This rearrangement joins TRBV10-3 to TRBJ1-3; D not certain. Per the germline V gene, CDR1 is ENHRY and CDR2 is SYGVKD. V lost 8 bases and J lost 0, with 14 bases in between. CDR3 length equals 15 residues. CDR3 DNA sequence: TGTGCCATCTCCCCGGGGATCAACTCTGGAAACACCATATATTTT. Translating gives CAISPGINSGNTIYF.

This chain connects TRBV7-2 to TRBJ1-2, with 9 bases that match TRBD1. The CDR3 contains 15 residues. With V trimmed by 5 bases and J by 7 bases, 11 bases remained unmatched. Germline CDR1 and CDR2: SGHTA and FQGNSA. The CDR3 protein is CASSPAAQGAFGYTF. The CDR3 nucleotides are TGTGCCAGCAGCCCTGCGGCACAGGGGGCATTTGGCTACACCTTC. The full variable domain, completed using reference TRBV7-2 and TRBJ1-2, is GAGVSQSPSNKVTEKGKDVELRCDPISGHTALYWYRQSLGQGLEFLIYFQGNSAPDKSGLPSDRFSAERTGGSVSTLTIQRTQQEDSAVYLCASSPAAQGAFGYTFGSGTRLTVV.

The chain combines TRBV5-4 with TRBJ2-4; the D is unclear. The CDR3 has 15 residues. V lost 4 bases, J lost 3 bases, and 14 bases lay in between. Germline V CDR1 and CDR2: SGHNT, YYREEE (reference sequence). DNA for the CDR3: TGTGCCAGCAGCCCTAAGAGAGACGGCAAAAACATTCAGTACTTC. Encoded protein: CASSPKRDGKNIQYF.

V is TRBV5-1 and J is TRBJ1-1; D possibly corresponds to TRBD1 (5 bases). The CDR3 sequence is 13 residues long. Germline V gene data show CDR1 as SGHRS and CDR2 as YFSETQ. V lost 5 bases, J lost 1 base, and 9 bases lay in between. CDR3 nucleotides: TGCGCCAGCAGGCGGGGGGAGAACACTGAAGCTTTCTTT. Its translation: CASRRGENTEAFF.

This clone was counted between two and nine times. V gene TRBV2 combines with J gene TRBJ1-1; tentatively, D is TRBD1 (6 bases). V lost 2 bases to trimming and J lost 4 bases, with 8 bases between them. CDR3 length: 13 residues. The germline CDR1 and CDR2 sequences are SNHLY and FYNNEI. Written as DNA, the CDR3 is TGTGCCAGCAGTGAACAGGGGAGCACTGAAGCTTTCTTT. This translates into CASSEQGSTEAFF.

This clone was counted once. This CDR3 is CASSERGQRDTGELFF. The CDR3 nucleotides read TGTGCCAGCAGCGAAAGGGGACAGAGGGACACCGGGGAGCTGTTTTTT. The V gene is TRBV14, the J gene TRBJ2-2; 7 bases are shared with TRBD1. The V gene end was trimmed by 5 bases and the J gene end by 3 bases; junction bases not matched to a gene: 9. Germline values: CDR1 SGHDN, CDR2 FVKESK. This CDR3 is 16 amino acids long.

This clone was detected a few times. The V gene is TRBV5-4, the J gene TRBJ2-3, with 7 positions matching TRBD2. The length of the CDR3 is 16 residues. Germline V CDR1 and CDR2: SGHNT, YYREEE (reference sequence). V gave up 1 base and J gave up 2 bases; unmatched junction bases: 7. CDR3 amino acids: CASSLMASGLTDTQYF. DNA of the CDR3: TGTGCCAGCAGCTTGATGGCTAGCGGACTCACAGATACGCAGTATTTT. Drawing the rest from reference TRBV5-4 and TRBJ2-3, the complete variable domain is ETGVTQSPTHLIKTRGQQVTLRCSSQSGHNTVSWYQQALGQGPQFIFQYYREEENGRGNFPPRFSGLQFPNYSSELNVNALELDDSALYLCASSLMASGLTDTQYFGPGTRLTVL.

This clone was observed a handful of times. The chain is built from TRBV11-2 and TRBJ2-4; D is unclear. From germline, CDR1 is SGHAT and CDR2 FQNNGV. The V and J ends lost 7 bases and 9 bases respectively, with 16 bases between them. This CDR3 region has 13 residues. CDR3 sequence: CASTRTRGSIQYF. CDR3 DNA sequence: TGTGCCAGCACCCGAACGCGAGGAAGCATTCAGTACTTC.

About this clone itself: This may come from a read error, since a much larger clone is one base off. V gene TRBV5-6 combines with J gene TRBJ1-1, with a possible D match to TRBD1 (5 bases). V shed 4 bases and J shed 1 base, with 8 bases lying between them. CDR1 is SGHDT, CDR2 YYEEEE, per germline. This CDR3 has 13 amino acids. The CDR3 is CASSPGQNTEAFF. The CDR3 region has the DNA TGTGCCAGCAGCCCAGGACAGAACACTGAAGCTTTCTTT.

The sample holds one count of this clone. The rearrangement links TRBV7-8 to TRBJ2-7; possible D gene TRBD2, 5 bases. The length of the CDR3 is 15 residues. Trimming shortened V by 0 bases and J by 1 base, and 10 bases separated the two germline ends. The germline gives CDR1 SGHVS, CDR2 FQNEAQ. The CDR3 nucleotides read TGTGCCAGCAGCTTAGCTGGACTCCGATCCTACGAGCAGTACTTC. Translation gives CASSLAGLRSYEQYF.

The V and J genes are TRBV27 and TRBJ2-5, with 8 positions matching TRBD2. Trimming removed 5 bases from V and 5 bases from J; junction bases left unmatched: 19. CDR1 MNHEY and CDR2 SMNVEV come from the germline V gene (reference sequence). The CDR3 sequence is 18 residues long. The CDR3: CASSTRRWAAGVMETQYF. The CDR3 DNA reads TGTGCCAGCAGTACCCGTCGATGGGCAGCGGGAGTGATGGAGACCCAGTACTTC.

This clone was seen a single time. This sequence joins TRBV19 and TRBJ2-1, with TRBD1 as a possible D gene (6 bases). Germline V gene data show CDR1 as LNHDA and CDR2 as SQIVND (reference sequence). The CDR3 spans 13 residues. V was trimmed by 4 bases and J by 5 bases, leaving 9 bases between them. The CDR3 bases are TGTGCCAGTAGTAATGGACAGAACAATGAGCAGTTCTTC. Translation gives CASSNGQNNEQFF. The whole variable domain, filled in from reference TRBV19 and TRBJ2-1, reads DGGITQSPKYLFRKEGQNVTLSCEQNLNHDAMYWYRQDPGQGLRLIYYSQIVNDFQKGDIAEGYSVSREKKESFPLTVTSAQKNPTAFYLCASSNGQNNEQFFGPGTRLTVL.

The CDR3 region has the DNA TGTGCCAGCAGTAGGAACAGCCACCTCTATGGCTACACCTTC. It yields the protein CASSRNSHLYGYTF. The rearrangement joins TRBV2 to TRBJ1-2, with D unclear. This CDR3 is built from 14 residues. Germline-derived CDR1 and CDR2 are SNHLY and FYNNEI. Between the trimmed V and J ends, which lost 5 bases and 4 bases, there was a span of 14 bases.

CDR3 protein: CATNLWRGTNEQFF. The CDR3 bases are TGTGCCACCAATTTGTGGAGGGGTACCAATGAGCAGTTCTTC. The chain joins TRBV9 to TRBJ2-1, with a tentative D call TRBD2 (6 bases). The CDR3 sequence is 14 residues long. V lost 9 bases and J lost 6, with 19 bases in between. CDR1 is SGDLS, CDR2 YYNGEE, per germline.

With respect to this clone: A single base is all that separates this from a far larger clone, so a read error is likely. This specimen includes other DNA sequences encoding the same CDR3. The CDR3 sequence is CASSEYEGAGELFF. CDR3 nucleotides: TGTGCCAGCAGTGAATATGAGGGGGCTGGGGAGCTGTTTTTT. The chain uses TRBV25-1 and TRBJ2-2; 7 bases are a match to TRBD1. The trim removed 0 bases at V and 8 bases at J, leaving 3 bases unmatched. Looked up from germline, CDR1 is MGHDK and CDR2 is SYGVNS. The CDR3 is 14 residues long.

The CDR3 sequence: CASSPWSNQPQHF. CDR3 in DNA: TGTGCCAGCAGCCCATGGAGCAATCAGCCCCAGCATTTT. The chain uses TRBV27 and TRBJ1-5, with no clear D. V was shortened by 6 bases and J by 1 base, with 7 bases between the two germline ends. Per the germline V gene, CDR1 is MNHEY and CDR2 is SMNVEV (reference sequence). This CDR3 is 13 amino acids long.

This clone was detected a few times. The chain links TRBV28 to TRBJ1-2, with 12 bases matching TRBD1. Unmatched junction bases numbered 5, after V lost 6 bases and J lost 0 bases. Germline V CDR1 and CDR2: MDHEN, SYDVKM. This CDR3 has 16 amino acids. This CDR3 is CASRGDRGPANYGYTF. The CDR3 region has the DNA TGTGCCAGCAGGGGGGACAGGGGGCCAGCTAACTATGGCTACACCTTC.

This clone was counted a few times. The rearrangement joins TRBV29-1 to TRBJ2-5; TRBD1 might be the D (6 bases). CDR1 is SQVTM, CDR2 ANQGSEA, per germline. Trimming stripped 6 bases from V and 4 bases from J, with 15 bases between. The CDR3 is made up of 13 amino acids. CDR3 amino acids: CSVAPGAAETQYF. In DNA form, the CDR3 reads TGCAGCGTGGCGCCAGGGGCAGCAGAGACCCAGTACTTC.

V gene TRBV4-2 combines with J gene TRBJ2-5; no definite D call. The last part of the DNA fits TRBJ2-7 better; the J call may be wrong. Germline loops: CDR1 LGHNA, CDR2 YNFKEQ. The CDR3 sequence is 15 residues long. The CDR3 bases are TGTGCCAGCAGCCAAACTGTGGGGTCGCTAGACGAGCAGTACTTC. Translated: CASSQTVGSLDEQYF.

This clone was seen only a few times. The chain recombines TRBV6-1 with TRBJ2-2; D unclear. The CDR3 runs to 13 residues. The ends were cut back, 7 bases at V and 5 bases at J, with 11 bases in the middle. Germline CDR1 MNHNS, CDR2 SASEGT. CDR3 DNA: TGTGCCAGCACCAAGACGGTAACCGGGGAGCTGTTTTTT. It is translated as CASTKTVTGELFF.

The genes are TRBV5-1 and TRBJ2-7, with 12 bases fitting TRBD2. Germline CDR1 and CDR2: SGHRS and YFSETQ. This CDR3 has 16 amino acids. With V trimmed by 0 bases and J by 2 bases, 3 bases remained unmatched. The CDR3, as DNA: TGCGCCAGCAGCTTGGATCTAGCGGGAGGGCCCTACGAGCAGTACTTC. Protein product: CASSLDLAGGPYEQYF.